This passage covers 23 T cell receptor beta chains from one sample sequenced in a study of T cells after yellow fever vaccination. TCRdb reprocessed the 5' RACE reads with MiXCR, giving one entry per CDR3 protein. The sample has 450,000 to 650,000 distinct CDR3 sequences, about 14% seen once. The sample here was PBMCs, taken on the day of the yellow fever booster vaccination. These receptor sequences come from a man under 40 who received the YFV17D yellow fever vaccine.

The chain combines TRBV14 with TRBJ2-7, with no clear D. The CDR3 runs 13 residues. Germline V lookup: CDR1 SGHDN, CDR2 FVKESK. Trimming pared 0 bases from V and 9 bases from J, leaving 12 bases between. The CDR3 is CASSQEARLGQYF. CDR3 nucleotide sequence: TGTGCCAGCAGCCAAGAGGCCCGGCTGGGGCAGTACTTC.

The gene calls are TRBV6-1 and TRBJ2-3; D is perhaps TRBD2 (5 bases). The V gene's germline CDR1 is MNHNS and CDR2 SASEGT. CDR3 size: 14 residues. With 6 bases removed from V and 1 base from J, the gap between germline ends came to 11 bases. The CDR3 bases are TGTGCCAGCAGACTAAATAGCGGCACAGATACGCAGTATTTT. Residues: CASRLNSGTDTQYF.

The sample holds a few counts of this clonotype. The V call is TRBV6-1, the J call TRBJ1-3; no firm D call. CDR1 MNHNS and CDR2 SASEGT come from the germline V gene. The ends were cut back, 6 bases at V and 3 bases at J, with 12 bases in the middle. The CDR3 contains 14 residues. This CDR3 reads CASSSGFFGNTIYF. In nucleotides, the CDR3 is TGTGCCAGCAGCTCCGGTTTCTTTGGAAACACCATATATTTT.

This clonotype was observed a handful of times. This rearrangement joins TRBV15 to TRBJ2-1, with TRBD2 matching over 7 bases. Trimming removed 3 bases from V and 5 bases from J; junction bases left unmatched: 4. Germline V lookup: CDR1 LNHNV, CDR2 YYDKDF (reference sequence). There are 14 residues in the CDR3. The CDR3 nucleotides are TGTGCCACCAGCAGTATTCTAGCGGACAATGAGCAGTTCTTC. This sequence encodes CATSSILADNEQFF.

A few counts support this clonotype. The chain couples TRBV7-6 to TRBJ2-5; 7 bases fit TRBD2. V shed 1 base and J 1 base; nucleotides not matched to a gene: 3. The CDR3 totals 15 residues. Germline V CDR1 and CDR2: SGHVS, FNYEAQ. The CDR3 sequence: CASSLGWGGQETQYF. CDR3 sequence (DNA): TGTGCCAGCAGCTTAGGGTGGGGGGGCCAAGAGACCCAGTACTTC.

This clonotype occurred a few times. CDR3 loop: CASWEHTPPQETQYF. CDR3 DNA sequence: TGTGCCAGCTGGGAACACACACCCCCACAAGAGACCCAGTACTTC. The gene calls are TRBV9 and TRBJ2-5, with no clear D. This CDR3 is built from 15 residues. V lost 7 bases and J 2 bases, leaving 18 bases between the germline ends. CDR1 is SGDLS, CDR2 YYNGEE, per germline. The complete variable domain, with remaining parts taken from reference TRBV9 and TRBJ2-5, reads DSGVTQTPKHLITATGQRVTLRCSPRSGDLSVYWYQQSLDQGLQFLIQYYNGEERAKGNILERFSAQQFPDLHSELNLSSLELGDSALYFCASWEHTPPQETQYFGPGTRLLVL.

The rearrangement joins TRBV12-3 or TRBV12-4 to TRBJ2-7; 7 nucleotides match TRBD1. The CDR3 is made up of 13 amino acids. The V gene end was trimmed by 6 bases and the J gene end by 3 bases; junction bases not matched to a gene: 5. CDR3 sequence: CASRRDSVYEQYF. CDR3 in DNA: TGTGCCAGCAGACGGGACAGTGTCTACGAGCAGTACTTC.

The chain couples TRBV12-3 or TRBV12-4 to TRBJ1-1, with a tentative D call TRBD1 (5 bases). Trimming took off 3 bases at V and 5 bases at J, with 16 bases between the two ends. The CDR3 totals 15 residues. The DNA of the CDR3 is TGTGCCAGCAGTTTCTGGGGTCAGGGCTATACTGAAGCTTTCTTT. Translated: CASSFWGQGYTEAFF.

This chain connects TRBV4-3 to TRBJ2-7, with 9 positions matching TRBD1. The CDR3 is made up of 17 amino acids. Germline CDR1 reads LGHNA; CDR2 reads YSLEER. The V and J ends lost 4 bases and 5 bases, in that order; junction bases with no gene match: 15. The CDR3 region has the DNA TGCGCCAGCAGCCTAATTCGGACACAGGGGGCGTCCCACGAGCAGTACTTC. This translates into CASSLIRTQGASHEQYF.

Of note for this clonotype: An end of the junction differs from the germline gene, which may be a read error. This chain joins TRBV20-1 and TRBJ2-1, with D tentatively TRBD2 (5 bases). Germline assignment: CDR1 DFQATT and CDR2 SNEGSKA (reference sequence). The CDR3 is made up of 15 amino acids. The CDR3: CCARDSGGAFDEQFF. In DNA form, the CDR3 reads TGCTGTGCTAGAGATTCCGGAGGAGCGTTTGATGAGCAGTTCTTC.

The V and J genes are TRBV9 and TRBJ2-1; D is uncertain. Trimming removed 0 bases from V and 5 bases from J, with 3 bases in between. The CDR3 is 12 residues long. Germline V gene lookup returns CDR1 SGDLS and CDR2 YYNGEE. The CDR3 is CASSVGHNEQFF. CDR3 DNA sequence: TGTGCCAGCAGCGTAGGACACAATGAGCAGTTCTTC.

This clonotype was observed a handful of times. The genes are TRBV12-3 or TRBV12-4 and TRBJ1-1; D is possibly TRBD1 (5 bases). The length of the CDR3 is 14 residues. Trimming took off 6 bases at V and 5 bases at J, with 16 bases between the two ends. The CDR3 is CASSRTGGWTEAFF. CDR3 sequence (DNA): TGTGCCAGCAGCCGGACCGGGGGGTGGACTGAAGCTTTCTTT.

V is TRBV7-2 and J is TRBJ1-1, with 12 bases identical to TRBD1. This CDR3 region has 16 residues. Germline CDR1 reads SGHTA; CDR2 reads FQGNSA. Trimming removed 2 bases from V and 4 bases from J; junction bases left unmatched: 5. The CDR3 nucleotides are TGTGCCAGCAGCTTATTGGGACAGGGGGCTCCCACTGAAGCTTTCTTT. It translates to CASSLLGQGAPTEAFF.

This clonotype was counted a few times. The chain employs TRBV27 and TRBJ1-6; no firm D call. The germline V and J ends were trimmed by 6 bases and 9 bases, with 15 bases remaining between them. The CDR3 is made up of 14 amino acids. Germline V CDR1 and CDR2: MNHEY, SMNVEV (reference sequence). CDR3: CASRRPGFGSPLHF. The DNA for the CDR3 is TGTGCCAGCAGAAGACCTGGGTTTGGTTCACCCCTCCACTTT.

The V call is TRBV28, the J call TRBJ2-5; D tentatively fits TRBD1 or TRBD2 (5 bases each). The V gene lost 6 bases and the J gene lost 5 bases, with 19 bases spanning the gap. Germline V lookup: CDR1 MDHEN, CDR2 SYDVKM. The length of the CDR3 is 15 residues. The CDR3 sequence: CASRTFRQGEETQYF. The DNA for the CDR3 is TGTGCCAGCAGAACATTCCGGCAAGGGGAGGAGACCCAGTACTTC.

V gene TRBV20-1 combines with J gene TRBJ2-1, with 16 positions matching TRBD2. V shed 2 bases, J shed 9 bases, and the junction held 13 bases outside the gene matches. The length of the CDR3 is 18 residues. Germline V gene sequence: CDR1 DFQATT, CDR2 SNEGSKA (reference sequence). This CDR3 is CSARSTGTSGRGVAEQFF. The CDR3 DNA follows: TGCAGTGCTAGATCCACCGGGACTAGCGGGAGGGGAGTCGCTGAGCAGTTCTTC.

The rearrangement joins TRBV3-1 to TRBJ2-2, with TRBD1 matching over 9 bases. The CDR3 length is 15 residues. Per germline, CDR1 LGHDT and CDR2 YNNKEL (reference sequence). Germline trimming cut 1 base from V and 6 bases from J; bases unmatched to any gene: 3. The CDR3 sequence: CASSQVTGGSGELFF. In DNA form, the CDR3 reads TGTGCCAGCAGCCAAGTGACAGGGGGATCCGGGGAGCTGTTTTTT.

The table lists this clonotype with a few counts. The chain couples TRBV9 to TRBJ2-3; the match to TRBD2 covers 12 bases. After removal of 3 bases from V and 5 bases from J, the junction contained 7 bases not matched to a gene. This CDR3 is 16 amino acids long. Germline V gene lookup returns CDR1 SGDLS and CDR2 YYNGEE. Here the CDR3 DNA reads TGTGCCAGCAGCGACGACCTGGGACTAGCGGGAGATACGCAGTATTTT. As protein: CASSDDLGLAGDTQYF.

CDR3 bases: TGCAGTGCAAGTAACAGGGGGCCCTACGAGCAGTACTTC. Amino acid sequence: CSASNRGPYEQYF. The chain links TRBV20-1 to TRBJ2-7; 9 bases are a match to TRBD1. The CDR3 contains 13 residues. The germline gives CDR1 DFQATT, CDR2 SNEGSKA (reference sequence). V lost 6 bases to trimming and J lost 2 bases; unmatched junction nucleotides: 5.

The sample holds one count of this clonotype. The V call is TRBV12-3 or TRBV12-4, the J call TRBJ2-5; no reliable D call. V was pared by 0 bases and J by 3 bases, with 8 bases between. CDR3 length: 14 amino acids. For the CDR3, the DNA is TGTGCCAGCAGTTTAGCGGGAAGGGAAGAGACCCAGTACTTC. Translation gives CASSLAGREETQYF.

This clonotype was seen a handful of times. The chain couples TRBV20-1 to TRBJ1-5; 8 positions agree with TRBD1. The CDR3 runs to 14 residues. The V and J ends lost 3 bases and 6 bases, in that order; junction bases with no gene match: 7. Germline V gene data show CDR1 as DFQATT and CDR2 as SNEGSKA (reference sequence). The CDR3 DNA reads as TGCAGTGCTAGTAGTAGCAGGGGGCTTCAGCCCCAGCATTTT. Protein: CSASSSRGLQPQHF.

V gene TRBV7-2 combines with J gene TRBJ2-3; TRBD2 might be the D (6 bases). CDR3 length: 18 residues. Germline V gene lookup returns CDR1 SGHTA and CDR2 FQGNSA. Trimming cost V 1 base and J 4 bases, with 21 bases left between them. CDR3 nucleotide sequence: TGTGCCAGCAGCTTAGGCTTAGGGACTTGGAGAGGTCCAGATACGCAGTATTTT. Amino acids: CASSLGLGTWRGPDTQYF.

This clonotype was observed a few times. The rearrangement uses TRBV29-1 and TRBJ1-1; TRBD1 might be the D (6 bases). The germline V gene has CDR1 SQVTM and CDR2 ANQGSEA. With 4 bases removed from V and 0 bases from J, the gap between germline ends came to 12 bases. There are 14 residues in the CDR3. The DNA of the CDR3 is TGCAGCGTTGTAGGGGAGGGGGTGAACACTGAAGCTTTCTTT. Its protein is CSVVGEGVNTEAFF. Complete variable domain (other parts from reference TRBV29-1 and TRBJ1-1): SAVISQKPSRDICQRGTSLTIQCQVDSQVTMMFWYRQQPGQSLTLIATANQGSEATYESGFVIDKFPISRPNLTFSTLTVSNMSPEDSSIYLCSVVGEGVNTEAFFGQGTRLTVV.